The 32 T cell receptor beta chains reported below all come from one sample, sequenced in a study of T-cell reconstitution after alpha-beta-depleted transplantation in children. TCRbeta library preparation incorporated unique molecular identifiers. TCRdb fed the PCR reads into MiXCR, producing one record per CDR3 protein. The table has around 370,000 distinct CDR3 sequences, roughly 16% seen once; the top ten hold about 41%. This sample comprised PBMCs, mostly from graft donor cells, obtained 360 days after TCRalphabeta/CD19-depleted stem cell transplant. The receptor source for this set is a male patient aged 2-15 years who had a stem cell transplant for acute lymphoblastic leukemia, so the T cells may come from the graft donor.

The rearrangement links TRBV5-1 to TRBJ2-7; 10 bases line up with TRBD1. V gave up 4 bases and J gave up 5 bases; unmatched junction bases: 6. Germline CDR1 is SGHRS and CDR2 is YFSETQ. The CDR3 runs to 14 residues. CDR3: CASSPGQGKDEQYF. The CDR3 DNA reads TGCGCCAGCAGCCCGGGACAGGGGAAGGACGAGCAGTACTTC.

This clonotype was detected only a few times. This chain uses TRBV20-1 with TRBJ2-2; the D is unclear. This CDR3 is 14 amino acids long. The V and J ends lost 6 bases and 0 bases respectively, with 11 bases between them. The V gene's germline CDR1 is DFQATT and CDR2 SNEGSKA (reference sequence). This CDR3 reads CSAKKDANTGELFF. The CDR3 bases are TGCAGTGCCAAAAAGGATGCGAACACCGGGGAGCTGTTTTTT.

This sequence joins TRBV6-1 and TRBJ2-3, with 7 nucleotides matching TRBD2. Germline CDR1 is MNHNS and CDR2 is SASEGT. The CDR3 runs to 15 residues. J was trimmed by 5 bases and V by 3 bases; bases with no gene match: 8. The CDR3 DNA sequence: TGTGCCAGCAGTGAGTTGGGGGGGATCAGAGATACGCAGTATTTT. It encodes CASSELGGIRDTQYF.

This clonotype was recorded once. The V call is TRBV7-8, the J call TRBJ2-7; maybe TRBD2 (6 bases). The germline gives CDR1 SGHVS, CDR2 FQNEAQ. Trimming shortened V by 5 bases and J by 2 bases, and 16 bases separated the two germline ends. The CDR3 loop spans 15 amino acids. The chain's CDR3 is CASSTLGGRAYEQYF. The DNA for the CDR3 is TGTGCCAGCAGCACCCTCGGGGGAAGAGCCTACGAGCAGTACTTC.

This chain joins TRBV5-1 and TRBJ2-5; 9 positions match TRBD1. The length of the CDR3 is 16 residues. CDR1 and CDR2 (germline): SGHRS, YFSETQ. J gave up 7 bases and V 0 bases, and 10 bases lay outside the gene matches. The CDR3 bases are TGCGCCAGCAGCTTGGGCGGGACAGGGTTCATCGGGACCCAGTACTTC. Translating it yields CASSLGGTGFIGTQYF.

The gene calls are TRBV5-1 and TRBJ2-7; perhaps D is TRBD1 or TRBD2 (5 bases each). The CDR3 has 15 residues. Germline V CDR1 and CDR2: SGHRS, YFSETQ. The V gene lost 0 bases and the J gene lost 6 bases, with 16 bases spanning the gap. The CDR3 sequence: CASSLGAGTFVEQYF. CDR3 in DNA: TGCGCCAGCAGCTTGGGGGCCGGGACCTTCGTCGAGCAGTACTTC.

The CDR3 bases are TGCGCCAGCAGTCAATCCCGGGACAAACAAGAGACCCAGTACTTC. This sequence encodes CASSQSRDKQETQYF. The rearrangement links TRBV23-1 to TRBJ2-5; a possible D gene is TRBD1 (6 bases). TRBV23-1 carries the ORF label, with uncertain function. This CDR3 spans 15 amino acids. V was pared by 0 bases and J by 2 bases, with 10 bases between.

Only a few counts were recorded for this clonotype. V and J are TRBV7-9 and TRBJ2-4; the match to TRBD2 covers 8 bases. Germline V CDR1 and CDR2: SEHNR, FQNEAQ (reference sequence). This CDR3 has 17 amino acids. The V and J ends lost 5 bases and 1 base, in that order; junction bases with no gene match: 10. The CDR3 spells CASSPRGLAVAKNIQYF. CDR3 nucleotide sequence: TGTGCCAGCAGCCCCAGAGGACTAGCTGTGGCCAAAAACATTCAGTACTTC.

This clonotype was seen a few times. The chain links TRBV7-8 to TRBJ2-1, with no clear D. The germline V gene encodes CDR1 SGHVS and CDR2 FQNEAQ. V was trimmed by 2 bases and J by 6 bases, leaving 8 bases between them. CDR3 length: 13 residues. The CDR3 is CASSLTPSNEQFF. Here the CDR3 DNA reads TGTGCCAGCAGCTTAACTCCGTCCAATGAGCAGTTCTTC.

CDR3 amino acids: CASSLVGTAVHQPQHF. CDR3 nucleotides: TGTGCCAGCAGCTTAGTAGGGACAGCAGTCCATCAGCCCCAGCATTTT. V and J are TRBV7-8 and TRBJ1-5; 7 bases align to TRBD1. With 1 base clipped from V and 5 bases from J, the junction kept 8 bases outside the gene matches. The CDR3 runs 16 residues. The germline gives CDR1 SGHVS, CDR2 FQNEAQ.

In this sample, this clonotype turned up many times. The chain couples TRBV7-2 to TRBJ2-1; 10 bases are shared with TRBD2. V gave up 4 bases and J gave up 0 bases; unmatched junction bases: 6. CDR1 and CDR2 from the germline V gene are SGHTA and FQGNSA. This CDR3 spans 17 amino acids. CDR3 DNA: TGTGCCAGCAGCTATCCCGGGACTAGCGACTCCTACAATGAGCAGTTCTTC. It codes for CASSYPGTSDSYNEQFF.

The CDR3 protein is CASSSDKTGFEKLFF. As DNA, the CDR3 is TGTGCCAGCAGCTCCGATAAGACAGGTTTCGAAAAACTGTTTTTT. The chain employs TRBV7-9 and TRBJ1-4, with D possibly matching TRBD1 (6 bases). The germline V gene encodes CDR1 SEHNR and CDR2 FQNEAQ (reference sequence). Trimming cost V 4 bases and J 8 bases, with 17 bases left between them. This CDR3 comprises 15 residues.

The chain joins TRBV2 to TRBJ2-3, with TRBD2 identical over 10 bases. The CDR3 loop spans 15 amino acids. CDR1 and CDR2 from the germline V gene are SNHLY and FYNNEI. The ends lost 4 bases at V and 4 bases at J; junction bases unmatched: 5. The CDR3 is CASSGSGRASDTQYF. The DNA for the CDR3 is TGTGCCAGCAGTGGGAGCGGGAGGGCCTCAGATACGCAGTATTTT.

The chain combines TRBV12-3 or TRBV12-4 with TRBJ2-5, with D maybe TRBD1 (5 bases). Trimming removed 5 bases at V and 1 base at J, with 11 bases between. The CDR3 spans 14 residues. The CDR3 bases are TGTGCCAGCAGTAGCTGGACAATCCAAGAGACCCAGTACTTC. Translated: CASSSWTIQETQYF.

There are a few counts of this clonotype. The chain uses TRBV6-5 and TRBJ2-7; tentative D call: TRBD2 (7 bases). Germline V lookup: CDR1 MNHEY, CDR2 SVGAGI. V shed 3 bases and J shed 3 bases, with 15 bases lying between them. This CDR3 region has 15 residues. CDR3 loop: CASSYREGGGYEQYF. As DNA, the CDR3 is TGTGCCAGCAGTTATAGGGAGGGAGGGGGCTACGAGCAGTACTTC.

The genes are TRBV30 and TRBJ1-1; maybe TRBD1 (6 bases). The germline gives CDR1 GTSNPN, CDR2 SVGIG (reference sequence). There are 15 residues in the CDR3. V was trimmed by 3 bases and J by 8 bases, leaving 22 bases between them. The CDR3 loop reads CAWSVLGGPYGEAFF. CDR3 nucleotide sequence: TGTGCCTGGAGCGTCCTGGGGGGGCCCTACGGAGAAGCTTTCTTT.

The chain links TRBV20-1 to TRBJ2-7; 7 bases map to TRBD1. The CDR3 loop spans 16 amino acids. In germline, CDR1 is DFQATT, CDR2 SNEGSKA (reference sequence). V trimming: 5 bases; J trimming: 5 bases; junction bases outside the gene matches: 18. CDR3 nucleotides: TGCAGTGCTTGCCTTAGTGCACAGGGGATCGTCAACGAGCAGTACTTC. Translation: CSACLSAQGIVNEQYF.

V gene TRBV12-3 or TRBV12-4 combines with J gene TRBJ2-7; unclear D gene. Deletions cut 6 bases from V and 0 bases from J, with 12 bases between. The CDR3 extends over 14 amino acids. The CDR3: CASRIDRLSYEQYF. The CDR3, as DNA: TGTGCCAGCAGAATCGACCGACTCTCCTACGAGCAGTACTTC.

The chain carries TRBV7-3 and TRBJ2-7; D gene ambiguous. The CDR3 runs 14 residues. Trimming left V 2 bases short and J 3 bases short, with 11 bases between. Germline values: CDR1 SGHTA, CDR2 FQGTGA. CDR3 DNA: TGTGCCAGCAGCTTATATCCCGTTGGCTACGAGCAGTACTTC. Protein product: CASSLYPVGYEQYF.

This clonotype was picked up a small number of times. This sequence joins TRBV5-1 and TRBJ2-5; no definite D call. CDR1 and CDR2 (germline): SGHRS, YFSETQ. Trimming cost V 1 base and J 1 base, with 8 bases left between them. There are 14 residues in the CDR3. The DNA for the CDR3 is TGCGCCAGCAGCTTGAACTATGCCCAAGAGACCCAGTACTTC. Encoded protein: CASSLNYAQETQYF.

The chain recombines TRBV7-9 with TRBJ2-2; no clear D. The germline gives CDR1 SEHNR, CDR2 FQNEAQ (reference sequence). This CDR3 has 12 residues. Trimming shortened V by 5 bases and J by 6 bases, and 7 bases separated the two germline ends. The CDR3 DNA sequence: TGTGCCAGCAGCCCCCTACCCGGGGAGCTGTTTTTT. Its translation is CASSPLPGELFF.

A note on this clonotype: At one boundary the junction diverges from the germline segment, which might be a read error. The rearrangement links TRBV7-2 to TRBJ2-7; 10 nucleotides line up with TRBD2. The CDR3 sequence is 14 residues long. Looked up from germline, CDR1 is SGHTA and CDR2 is FQGNSA. CDR3 nucleotide sequence: TGTGCCAGCAGCTTAGGCTTAGCGGGAGGCCTCTCTAGTTTC. Its protein is CASSLGLAGGLSSF. The full variable domain, rest sourced from reference TRBV7-2 and TRBJ2-7, is GAGVSQSPSNKVTEKGKDVELRCDPISGHTALYWYRQSLGQGLEFLIYFQGNSAPDKSGLPSDRFSAERTGGSVSTLTIQRTQQEDSAVYLCASSLGLAGGLSSFGPGTRLTVT.

The CDR3, as DNA: TGTGCCAGCAGTCCCGCAGGGTTGGGATCACCCCTCCACTTT. This sequence encodes CASSPAGLGSPLHF. The chain carries TRBV28 and TRBJ1-6; a possible D gene is TRBD1 (5 bases). Trimming stripped 5 bases from V and 10 bases from J, with 15 bases between. The CDR3 contains 14 residues. From germline, CDR1 is MDHEN and CDR2 SYDVKM.

This clonotype showed up just a few times. The rearrangement links TRBV25-1 to TRBJ2-2; 7 nucleotides match TRBD2. V was pared by 3 bases and J by 6 bases, with 1 base of the junction left unmatched. The length of the CDR3 is 13 residues. Per germline, CDR1 MGHDK and CDR2 SYGVNS. The DNA for the CDR3 is TGTGCCAGCAGTGATGGACTAGCCGGGGAGCTGTTTTTT. Residues: CASSDGLAGELFF.

The rearrangement joins TRBV20-1 to TRBJ2-3, with 12 nucleotides matching TRBD2. In germline, CDR1 is DFQATT, CDR2 SNEGSKA (reference sequence). There are 17 residues in the CDR3. V trimming: 3 bases; J trimming: 5 bases; junction bases outside the gene matches: 12. CDR3 sequence: CSASHWASGRVRDTQYF. CDR3 bases: TGCAGTGCTAGCCACTGGGCTAGCGGGAGGGTGAGAGATACGCAGTATTTT.

This clonotype turned up a few times. V gene TRBV6-2 or TRBV6-3 combines with J gene TRBJ1-1, with D hard to call. Germline assignment: CDR1 MNHEY and CDR2 SVGEGT. V was pared by 0 bases and J by 0 bases, with 8 bases between. There are 15 residues in the CDR3. CDR3 amino acids: CASSYSGKLNTEAFF. CDR3 DNA sequence: TGTGCCAGCAGTTACTCGGGGAAGTTGAACACTGAAGCTTTCTTT.

This clonotype was recorded at least ten times. The V gene is TRBV11-2, the J gene TRBJ2-1; D remains ambiguous. The CDR3 spans 14 residues. Per germline, CDR1 SGHAT and CDR2 FQNNGV. V lost 0 bases to trimming and J lost 15 bases, with 18 bases between them. The CDR3 region has the DNA TGTGCCAGCAGCTTAGATCTGGCTAGTGGGTCGCCGTTCTTC. This translates into CASSLDLASGSPFF.

The rearrangement uses TRBV28 and TRBJ1-2, with D perhaps matching TRBD1 (5 bases). The V and J ends lost 7 bases and 3 bases respectively, with 12 bases between them. CDR1 is MDHEN, CDR2 SYDVKM, per germline. The CDR3 runs to 13 residues. CDR3 DNA: TGTGCCAGCACGGGGGTCCGATACTATGGCTACACCTTC. Translated, it gives CASTGVRYYGYTF.

The chain combines TRBV12-3 or TRBV12-4 with TRBJ2-1; D may be TRBD1 (6 bases). There are 11 residues in the CDR3. The V end lost 6 bases, the J end lost 8 bases, and 8 bases lay between the germline ends. The CDR3 DNA reads TGTGCCAGCAGGAAGGGGGATGAGCAGTTCTTC. It translates to CASRKGDEQFF.

At least ten counts were recorded for this clonotype. This sequence joins TRBV12-3 or TRBV12-4 and TRBJ2-7; 8 bases fit TRBD2. The CDR3 is 16 residues long. V shed 1 base and J 0 bases; nucleotides not matched to a gene: 5. In DNA form, the CDR3 reads TGTGCCAGCAGTTTAGAGCTGACTAGCGCCTCCTACGAGCAGTACTTC. Translation: CASSLELTSASYEQYF.

This rearrangement joins TRBV6-1 to TRBJ1-2; 8 bases map to TRBD1. The CDR3 has 13 residues. The V gene's germline CDR1 is MNHNS and CDR2 SASEGT. J gave up 7 bases and V 8 bases, and 9 bases lay outside the gene matches. CDR3 sequence (DNA): TGTGCCAGCCGTGGGACAGGAGGCCTTGGCTACACCTTC. Amino acids: CASRGTGGLGYTF.

Only a few counts were recorded for this clonotype. The V gene is TRBV10-3, the J gene TRBJ1-6, with 8 bases lining up with TRBD1. The CDR3 consists of 16 residues. Germline trimming cut 11 bases from V and 7 bases from J; bases unmatched to any gene: 16. From germline, CDR1 is ENHRY and CDR2 SYGVKD. The CDR3 DNA sequence: TGTGCCCCGGGACAGGACCCGTCTAGTACCAATTCACCCCTCCACTTT. Protein sequence: CAPGQDPSSTNSPLHF.